This is a list of T cell receptor beta chains from one sample in a study of blood T cell repertoires in COVID-19. Here immunoSEQ multiplex PCR was the method, and the copy in TCRdb shows in-frame clones only, minus some. This table holds about 95,000 clones, about 89% found once. Sample: peripheral blood. The receptors here all came from a man between 60 and 70 years old with COVID-19, enrolled during active disease. The CDR3 runs from the conserved cysteine through the conserved F or W. The D gene is left open where the match is weak. Where a row states a size, it is once, few, many or the class of an expanded clone; other rows omit it.

clone_size	v_call	j_call	d_call	cdr3_aa	cdr3_nt
-	TRBV2	TRBJ2-2	-	CASSDSTNTGELFF	TGTGCCAGCAGTGATTCAACGAACACCGGGGAGCTGTTTTTT
-	TRBV11-3	TRBJ1-2	-	CASSLSGGLHYGYTF	TGTGCCAGCAGCTTATCGGGGGGCCTCCACTATGGCTACACCTTC
once	TRBV7-2	TRBJ1-1	-	CASSLEQGEAFF	TGTGCCAGCAGCTTAGAACAGGGAGAAGCTTTCTTT
-	TRBV19	TRBJ2-6	-	CASSMGGAGANVLTF	TGTGCCAGTAGTATGGGGGGGGCCGGGGCCAACGTCCTGACTTTC
-	TRBV27	TRBJ2-3	TRBD2	CASSSQREASTDTQYF	TGTGCCAGCAGTTCCCAGCGGGAGGCCAGCACAGATACGCAGTATTTT
-	TRBV19	TRBJ2-3	-	CASSRDLDTQYF	TGTGCCAGTAGTAGAGACTTAGATACGCAGTATTTT
-	TRBV11-2	TRBJ2-5	-	CASSLNSKQETQYF	TGTGCCAGCAGCTTAAACAGCAAGCAAGAGACCCAGTACTTC
-	TRBV5-4	TRBJ2-3	-	CASSSGQFADTQYF	TGTGCCAGCAGCTCAGGACAGTTCGCAGATACGCAGTATTTT
-	TRBV24-1	TRBJ2-5	TRBD1	CATGQGALETQYF	TGTGCCACCGGGCAGGGGGCATTGGAGACCCAGTACTTC
-	TRBV7-9	TRBJ1-5	-	CASSLTGRNQPQHF	TGTGCCAGCAGCTTGACAGGCCGTAATCAGCCCCAGCATTTT
-	TRBV9	TRBJ2-1	TRBD1	CASSVGGQGNEQFF	TGTGCCAGCAGCGTAGGGGGACAGGGCAATGAGCAGTTCTTC
-	TRBV7-2	TRBJ2-3	-	CASSAQGYDTQYF	TGTGCCAGCAGCGCACAGGGTTACGATACGCAGTATTTT
once	TRBV10-1	TRBJ2-3	-	CASSELTGLDTQYF	TGCGCCAGCAGTGAGCTTACAGGGTTAGATACGCAGTATTTT
-	TRBV5-1	TRBJ2-1	TRBD2	CASSPRTSGDGEQFF	TGCGCCAGCAGCCCTCGGACTAGCGGGGACGGTGAGCAGTTCTTC
-	TRBV5-1	TRBJ2-7	-	CASSLEGASYEQYF	TGCGCCAGCAGCTTGGAAGGGGCTTCCTACGAGCAGTACTTC
once	TRBV7-2	TRBJ2-7	TRBD1	CASSLNWDSAYEQYF	TGTGCCAGCAGCTTAAACTGGGACAGCGCCTACGAGCAGTACTTC
-	TRBV6-2/TRBV6-3	TRBJ2-3	-	CASSYWGHTDTQYF	TGTGCCAGCAGTTACTGGGGGCACACAGATACGCAGTATTTT
-	TRBV2	TRBJ2-6	-	CASSSDRMAGSGANVLTF	TGTGCCAGCAGTTCAGACAGGATGGCTGGCTCTGGGGCCAACGTCCTGACTTTC
-	TRBV5-1	TRBJ1-5	-	CASSLKGPYSNQPQHF	TGCGCCAGCAGCTTGAAGGGGCCATATAGCAATCAGCCCCAGCATTTT
-	TRBV6-5	TRBJ1-5	-	CASSRDNQGGQPQHF	TGTGCCAGCAGTCGGGACAACCAAGGCGGTCAGCCCCAGCATTTT
-	TRBV4-2	TRBJ2-4	-	CASSDRPGNIQYF	TGTGCCAGCAGCGATCGGCCGGGAAACATTCAGTACTTC
-	TRBV3-1/TRBV3-2	TRBJ1-4	TRBD1	CASSNWDRGQGKLFF	TGTGCCAGCAGCAACTGGGACAGGGGCCAAGGAAAACTGTTTTTT
-	TRBV6-1	TRBJ2-1	-	CASSEVDISYNEQFF	TGTGCCAGCAGTGAAGTGGACATCTCCTACAATGAGCAGTTCTTC
-	TRBV29-1	TRBJ2-2	TRBD2	CSVKGLAANTGELFF	TGCAGCGTTAAGGGACTAGCGGCGAACACCGGGGAGCTGTTTTTT
-	TRBV21-1	TRBJ1-3	-	CASRIGRARNTIYF	TGTGCCAGCAGGATTGGGAGGGCTCGAAACACCATATATTTT
-	TRBV10-1	TRBJ1-1	-	CASPGVMNTEAFF	TGCGCCAGCCCAGGGGTCATGAACACTGAAGCTTTCTTT
-	TRBV5-1	TRBJ2-7	-	CASSLDGGTLLEQYF	TGCGCCAGCAGCTTGGATGGGGGGACCCTCCTCGAGCAGTACTTC
-	TRBV11-2	TRBJ1-2	-	CASSTGQRDGYTF	TGTGCCAGCAGCACCGGACAGAGGGACGGCTACACCTTC
-	TRBV27	TRBJ2-1	TRBD1	CASSFSGTGFEQFF	TGTGCCAGCAGTTTCTCCGGGACAGGGTTTGAGCAGTTCTTC
-	TRBV7-9	TRBJ2-2	-	CASSYSRLGGTGELFF	TGTGCCAGCAGCTACTCTCGTCTCGGGGGCACCGGGGAGCTGTTTTTT
-	TRBV30	TRBJ2-2	TRBD2	CAWSVLAGVKDGELFF	TGTGCCTGGAGTGTACTAGCGGGAGTAAAGGACGGGGAGCTGTTTTTT
-	TRBV3-1/TRBV3-2	TRBJ2-2	TRBD1	CASGGDPGELFF	TGTGCTTCAGGGGGCGACCCCGGGGAGCTGTTTTTT
-	TRBV10-2	TRBJ2-7	TRBD2	CASSDSPWGGYEQYF	TGCGCCAGCAGTGACTCCCCGTGGGGGGGCTACGAGCAGTACTTC
-	TRBV9	TRBJ2-5	TRBD1	CASSFTGAETQYF	TGTGCCAGCAGCTTCACAGGGGCAGAGACCCAGTACTTC
-	TRBV10-2	TRBJ1-2	-	CASSREKHGYTF	TGCGCCAGCAGCCGAGAGAAGCATGGCTACACCTTC
-	TRBV12-3/TRBV12-4	TRBJ2-7	-	CASSLVGDYEQYF	TGTGCCAGCAGTTTAGTCGGAGACTACGAGCAGTACTTC
once	TRBV9	TRBJ2-7	-	CASSPTGTFSYEQYF	TGTGCCAGCAGCCCCACCGGGACTTTTTCCTACGAGCAGTACTTC
-	TRBV29-1	TRBJ1-5	-	CSVGQESNQPQHF	TGCAGCGTTGGGCAGGAAAGCAATCAGCCCCAGCATTTT
-	TRBV19	TRBJ1-5	TRBD1	CASSIQGAQPQHF	TGTGCCAGTAGTATCCAGGGGGCGCAGCCCCAGCATTTT
few	TRBV6-5	TRBJ1-5	TRBD1	CASTEGTDSNQPQHF	TGTGCCAGCACCGAGGGGACAGATAGCAATCAGCCCCAGCATTTT